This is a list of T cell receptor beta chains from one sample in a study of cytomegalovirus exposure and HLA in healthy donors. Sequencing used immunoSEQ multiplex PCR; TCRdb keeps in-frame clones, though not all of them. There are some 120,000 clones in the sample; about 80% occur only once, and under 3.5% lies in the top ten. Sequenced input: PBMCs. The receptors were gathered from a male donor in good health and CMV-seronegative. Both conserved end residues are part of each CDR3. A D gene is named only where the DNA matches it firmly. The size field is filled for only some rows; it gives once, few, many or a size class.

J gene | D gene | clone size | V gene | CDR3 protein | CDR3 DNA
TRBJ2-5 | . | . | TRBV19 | CASSIAGAQETQYF | TGTGCCAGTAGTATAGCTGGAGCCCAAGAGACCCAGTACTTC
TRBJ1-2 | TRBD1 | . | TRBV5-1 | CASSPGQGRGYTF | TGCGCCAGCAGCCCCGGACAGGGTCGTGGCTACACCTTC
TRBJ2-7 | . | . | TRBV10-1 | CASSESWAEQYF | TGCGCCAGCAGTGAGTCCTGGGCCGAGCAGTACTTC
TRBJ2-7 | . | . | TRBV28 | CASSLDSPGSYEQYF | TGTGCCAGCAGTTTAGACAGCCCCGGCTCCTACGAGCAGTACTTC
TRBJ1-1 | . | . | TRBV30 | CAWSRGAGTEAFF | TGTGCCTGGTCCCGGGGGGCCGGGACTGAAGCTTTCTTT
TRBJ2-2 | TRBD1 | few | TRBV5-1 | CASTRDRHTGELFF | TGCGCCAGCACCCGGGACAGGCACACCGGGGAGCTGTTTTTT
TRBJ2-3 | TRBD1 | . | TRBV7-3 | CASSGTGGRADTQYF | TGTGCCAGCAGCGGGACAGGGGGTCGGGCAGATACGCAGTATTTT
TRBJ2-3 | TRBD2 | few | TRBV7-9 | CASSVGLAGGADTQYF | TGTGCCAGCAGCGTAGGACTAGCGGGAGGCGCAGATACGCAGTATTTT
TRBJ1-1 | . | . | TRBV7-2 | CASSLGVQGGWKAFF | TGTGCCAGCAGCTTAGGGGTACAGGGTGGTTGGAAAGCTTTCTTT
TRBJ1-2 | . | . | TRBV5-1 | CASSLGSYNYGYTF | TGCGCCAGCAGCTTGGGGAGTTATAACTATGGCTACACCTTC
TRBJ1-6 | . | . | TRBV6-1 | CASSATSTSGSPLHF | TGTGCCAGCAGTGCAACGTCCACGAGCGGTTCACCCCTCCACTTT
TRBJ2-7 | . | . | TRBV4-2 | CASSPQGGRTGKKYEQYF | TGTGCCAGCAGCCCCCAAGGAGGGCGTACCGGGAAAAAGTACGAGCAGTACTTC
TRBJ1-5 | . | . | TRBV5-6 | CASSYRGGQPQHF | TGTGCCAGCAGCTACCGGGGGGGACAGCCCCAGCATTTT
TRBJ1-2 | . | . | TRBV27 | CASSSAGRGYGYTF | TGTGCCAGCAGTTCTGCAGGGAGGGGGTATGGCTACACCTTC
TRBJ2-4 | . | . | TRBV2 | CASSEEGGKGNIQYF | TGTGCCAGCAGTGAAGAGGGAGGCAAGGGAAACATTCAGTACTTC
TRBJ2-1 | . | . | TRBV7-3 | CASSLTGGLAGNEQFF | TGTGCCAGCAGCTTAACGGGCGGGCTAGCCGGGAATGAGCAGTTCTTC
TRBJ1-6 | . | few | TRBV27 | CASSSKTGSSYNSPLHF | TGTGCCAGCAGTTCAAAGACGGGGAGCTCCTATAATTCACCCCTCCACTTT
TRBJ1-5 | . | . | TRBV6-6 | CASSLGGLQPQHF | TGTGCCAGCAGTTTGGGGGGTCTTCAGCCCCAGCATTTT
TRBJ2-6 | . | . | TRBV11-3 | CASSITGSGANGLTF | TGTGCCAGCAGCATCACAGGTTCTGGGGCCAACGGCCTGACTTTC
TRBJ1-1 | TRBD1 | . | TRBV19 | CASTSTGVGTEAFF | TGTGCCAGTACCTCGACAGGGGTAGGCACTGAAGCTTTCTTT
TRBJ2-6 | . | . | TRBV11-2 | CASRADRLQTGANVLTF | TGTGCCAGCAGAGCTGACAGGCTGCAAACTGGGGCCAACGTCCTGACTTTC
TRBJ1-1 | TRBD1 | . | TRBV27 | CASSVGTDTEAFF | TGTGCCAGCAGTGTAGGGACAGACACTGAAGCTTTCTTT
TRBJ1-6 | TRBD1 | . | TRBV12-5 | CASGFDRGSLYNSPLHF | TGTGCTAGTGGTTTTGACAGGGGAAGTTTATATAATTCACCCCTCCACTTT
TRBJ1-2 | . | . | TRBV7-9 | CASSLINYGYTF | TGTGCCAGCAGCTTAATTAATTATGGCTACACCTTC
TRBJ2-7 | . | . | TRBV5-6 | CASSLGGSNEQYF | TGTGCCAGCAGCTTGGGAGGCAGCAACGAGCAGTACTTC
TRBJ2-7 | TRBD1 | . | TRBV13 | CASSLGQAHSYEQYF | TGTGCCAGCAGCTTGGGACAGGCCCACTCCTACGAGCAGTACTTC
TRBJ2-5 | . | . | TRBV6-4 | CASSDSDDPGEETQYF | TGTGCCAGCAGTGACTCAGACGACCCGGGAGAAGAGACCCAGTACTTC
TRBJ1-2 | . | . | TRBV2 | CASTFGTNYGYTF | TGTGCCAGCACCTTCGGGACTAACTATGGCTACACCTTC
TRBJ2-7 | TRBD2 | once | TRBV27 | CASSSMRGASYEQYF | TGTGCCAGCAGCTCCATGCGGGGGGCCTCCTACGAGCAGTACTTC